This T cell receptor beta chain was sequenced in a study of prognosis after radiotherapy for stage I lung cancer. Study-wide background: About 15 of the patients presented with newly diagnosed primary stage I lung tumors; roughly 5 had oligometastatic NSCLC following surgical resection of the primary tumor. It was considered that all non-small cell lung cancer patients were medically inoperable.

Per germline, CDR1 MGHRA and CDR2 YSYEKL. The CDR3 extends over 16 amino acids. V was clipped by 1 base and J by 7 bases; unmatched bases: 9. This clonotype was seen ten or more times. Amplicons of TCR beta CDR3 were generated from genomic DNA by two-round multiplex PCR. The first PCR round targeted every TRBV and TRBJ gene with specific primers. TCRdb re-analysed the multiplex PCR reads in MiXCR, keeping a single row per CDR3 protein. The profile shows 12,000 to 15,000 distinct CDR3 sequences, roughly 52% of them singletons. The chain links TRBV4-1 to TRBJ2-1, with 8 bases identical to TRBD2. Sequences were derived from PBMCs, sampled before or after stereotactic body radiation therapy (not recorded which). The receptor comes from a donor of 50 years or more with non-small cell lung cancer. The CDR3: CASSQVGLAGGNEQFF. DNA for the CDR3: TGCGCCAGCAGCCAAGTCGGACTAGCAGGAGGGAATGAGCAGTTCTTC.